A single sample gave rise to the 10 T cell receptor beta chains below, sequenced in a study of CD8+ T cells in alopecia areata. Extraction and reverse transcription of RNA yielded cDNA as the sequencing template. Assay: immunoSEQ multiplex PCR; the TCRdb copy retains only in-frame clones and omits some. The sample contains some 120,000 clones, approximately 60% of which appear only once. The sample's treatment: oral pan-JAK inhibitor, 5-10 mg twice daily. The sequenced sample was CD4+ T cells sorted from blood, obtained at week 4, from a patient treated with tofacitinib. The receptors here all came from a human donor with alopecia areata.

This clone has just a few counts. This chain connects TRBV5-1 to TRBJ1-1; TRBD1 matches 10 bases. The germline V gene encodes CDR1 SGHRS and CDR2 YFSETQ. The V and J ends lost 4 bases and 4 bases, in that order; junction bases with no gene match: 7. The CDR3 is made up of 15 amino acids. This CDR3 reads CASSTRGQGSTEAFF. In DNA, the CDR3 is TGCGCCAGCAGCACCCGGGGACAGGGGAGCACTGAAGCTTTCTTT.

The rearrangement links TRBV27 to TRBJ2-2; TRBD2 matches 7 bases. Unmatched junction bases numbered 15, after V lost 1 base and J lost 1 base. The germline gives CDR1 MNHEY, CDR2 SMNVEV (reference sequence). The CDR3 contains 20 residues. CDR3 sequence reads: CASSLYGLAAVGVNTGELFF. CDR3 sequence (DNA): TGTGCCAGCAGTTTATATGGCCTAGCGGCGGTCGGGGTGAACACCGGGGAGCTGTTTTTT.

The V gene is TRBV7-2, the J gene TRBJ1-6; TRBD1 is a possible D gene (6 bases). The germline V and J ends were trimmed by 5 bases and 9 bases, with 11 bases remaining between them. Per the germline V gene, CDR1 is SGHTA and CDR2 is FQGNSA. The CDR3 is 13 residues long. The CDR3 spells CASSRDRSSPLHF. CDR3 coding DNA: TGTGCCAGCAGCCGCGACAGGAGTTCACCCCTCCACTTT.

J is TRBJ2-7 and V is TRBV7-9; 11 bases map to TRBD2. Unmatched junction bases numbered 7, after V lost 5 bases and J lost 4 bases. This CDR3 comprises 15 residues. Germline V CDR1 and CDR2: SEHNR, FQNEAQ (reference sequence). The CDR3 protein is CASSRAGTSGYEQYF. CDR3 DNA sequence: TGTGCCAGCAGCCGGGCCGGGACTAGCGGTTACGAGCAGTACTTC.

The rearrangement uses TRBV30 and TRBJ2-2; the D call may be TRBD1 or TRBD2 (5 bases each). CDR1 and CDR2 from the germline V gene are GTSNPN and SVGIG (reference sequence). The CDR3 extends over 14 amino acids. V was clipped by 3 bases and J by 6 bases, with 14 bases between them. The CDR3 region is CAWSSRGAPGELFF. CDR3 coding DNA: TGTGCCTGGAGCTCGAGAGGGGCTCCCGGGGAGCTGTTTTTT.

The chain uses TRBV27 and TRBJ2-5; tentatively, D is TRBD1 (6 bases). Per the germline V gene, CDR1 is MNHEY and CDR2 is SMNVEV (reference sequence). The V and J ends lost 6 bases and 4 bases respectively, with 12 bases between them. The CDR3 length is 13 residues. In DNA, the CDR3 is TGTGCCAGCAGCCTCACAGGGCGAGAGACCCAGTACTTC. Residues: CASSLTGRETQYF.

This clone appeared a few times. The chain uses TRBV5-6 and TRBJ2-1; 11 nucleotides align to TRBD2. The V gene end was trimmed by 4 bases and the J gene end by 4 bases; junction bases not matched to a gene: 10. The length of the CDR3 is 17 residues. Germline V gene sequence: CDR1 SGHDT, CDR2 YYEEEE. CDR3 DNA: TGTGCCAGCAGCCGAAGTAGACTAGCGGGATTTTACAATGAGCAGTTCTTC. Translated, it gives CASSRSRLAGFYNEQFF. Combining the CDR3 with reference TRBV5-6 and TRBJ2-1 gives the whole variable domain DAGVTQSPTHLIKTRGQQVTLRCSPKSGHDTVSWYQQALGQGPQFIFQYYEEEERQRGNFPDRFSGHQFPNYSSELNVNALLLGDSALYLCASSRSRLAGFYNEQFFGPGTRLTVL.

The rearrangement links TRBV15 to TRBJ2-5; TRBD1 or TRBD2 may be the D gene (5 bases each). Germline CDR1 LNHNV, CDR2 YYDKDF (reference sequence). The CDR3 has 13 residues. V dropped 8 bases and J dropped 5 bases, with 15 bases sitting between them. CDR3 region: CATQRGPEETQYF. The DNA for the CDR3 is TGTGCCACCCAACGGGGCCCGGAGGAGACCCAGTACTTC. Full variable domain (remainder filled in from reference TRBV15 and TRBJ2-5): DAMVIQNPRYQVTQFGKPVTLSCSQTLNHNVMYWYQQKSSQAPKLLFHYYDKDFNNEADTPDNFQSRRPNTSFCFLDIRSPGLGDTAMYLCATQRGPEETQYFGPGTRLLVL.

This clone was seen just once. V is TRBV25-1 and J is TRBJ1-1, with 9 bases that match TRBD1. V was pared by 6 bases and J by 7 bases, with 9 bases of the junction left unmatched. Per germline, CDR1 MGHDK and CDR2 SYGVNS. The CDR3 is 14 amino acids. The chain's CDR3 is CASRPGQGSGEAFF. The CDR3 nucleotides are TGTGCCAGCAGACCGGGACAGGGAAGCGGTGAAGCTTTCTTT.

V usage is TRBV2 and J usage is TRBJ2-7; tentatively, D is TRBD1 or TRBD2 (5 bases each). V lost 6 bases to trimming and J lost 3 bases, with 15 bases between them. The CDR3 runs to 14 residues. Germline V gives CDR1 SNHLY, CDR2 FYNNEI. In DNA, the CDR3 is TGTGCCAGCAGGTTAGAGCAGGGAGTCTACGAGCAGTACTTC. Translated, it gives CASRLEQGVYEQYF. Looking up the rest from reference TRBV2 and TRBJ2-7 gives the full variable domain: EPEVTQTPSHQVTQMGQEVILRCVPISNHLYFYWYRQILGQKVEFLVSFYNNEISEKSEIFDDQFSVERPDGSNFTLKIRSTKLEDSAMYFCASRLEQGVYEQYFGPGTRLTVT.